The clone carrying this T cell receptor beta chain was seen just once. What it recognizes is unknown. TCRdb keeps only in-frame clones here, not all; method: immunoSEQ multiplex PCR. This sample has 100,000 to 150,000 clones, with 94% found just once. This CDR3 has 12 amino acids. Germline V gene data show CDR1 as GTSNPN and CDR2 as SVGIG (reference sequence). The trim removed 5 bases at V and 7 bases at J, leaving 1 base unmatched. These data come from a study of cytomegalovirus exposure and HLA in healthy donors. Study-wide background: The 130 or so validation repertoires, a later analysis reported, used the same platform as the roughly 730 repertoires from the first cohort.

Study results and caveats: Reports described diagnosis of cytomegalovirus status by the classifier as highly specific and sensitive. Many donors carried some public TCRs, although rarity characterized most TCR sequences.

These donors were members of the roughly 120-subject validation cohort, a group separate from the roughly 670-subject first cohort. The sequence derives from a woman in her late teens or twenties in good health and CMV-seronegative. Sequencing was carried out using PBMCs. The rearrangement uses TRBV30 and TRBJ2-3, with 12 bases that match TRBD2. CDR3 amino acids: CAWGLAGNTQYF. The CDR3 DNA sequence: TGTGCCTGGGGACTAGCGGGGAATACGCAGTATTTT.